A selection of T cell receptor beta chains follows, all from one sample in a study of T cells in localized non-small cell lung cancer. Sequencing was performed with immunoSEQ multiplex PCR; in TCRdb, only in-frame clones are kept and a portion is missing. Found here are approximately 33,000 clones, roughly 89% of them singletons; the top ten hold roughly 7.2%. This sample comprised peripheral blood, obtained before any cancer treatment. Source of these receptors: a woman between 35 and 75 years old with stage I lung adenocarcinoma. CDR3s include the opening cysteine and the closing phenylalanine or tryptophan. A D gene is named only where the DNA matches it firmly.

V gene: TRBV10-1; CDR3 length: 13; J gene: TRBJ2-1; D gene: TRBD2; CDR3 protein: CASERERYNEQFF; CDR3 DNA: TGCGCCAGCGAGCGGGAACGGTACAATGAGCAGTTCTTC
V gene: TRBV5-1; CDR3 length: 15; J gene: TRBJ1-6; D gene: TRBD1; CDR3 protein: CASSSGQGPNSPLHF; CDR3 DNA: TGTGCCAGCAGCTCCGGACAGGGACCTAATTCACCCCTCCACTTT
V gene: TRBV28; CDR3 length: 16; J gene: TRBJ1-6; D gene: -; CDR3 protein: CASSLALSGPNSPLHF; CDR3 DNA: TGTGCCAGCAGTTTGGCTCTATCGGGCCCCAATTCACCCCTCCACTTT
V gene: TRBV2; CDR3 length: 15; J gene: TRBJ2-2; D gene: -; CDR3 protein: CASSDPPANTGELFF; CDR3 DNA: TGTGCCAGCAGTGATCCGCCAGCTAACACCGGGGAGCTGTTTTTT
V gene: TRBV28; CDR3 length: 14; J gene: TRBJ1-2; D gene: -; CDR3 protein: CASSRRQGYYGYTF; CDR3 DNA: TGTGCCAGCAGCCGCCGGCAGGGCTACTATGGCTACACCTTC
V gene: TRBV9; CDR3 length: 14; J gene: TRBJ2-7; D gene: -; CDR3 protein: CASSGRVGGYEQYF; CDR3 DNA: TGTGCCAGCAGCGGCCGAGTAGGGGGCTACGAGCAGTACTTC
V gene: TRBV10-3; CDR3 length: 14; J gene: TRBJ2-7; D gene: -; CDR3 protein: CAISDPGRSYEQYF; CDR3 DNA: TGTGCCATCAGTGACCCCGGACGAAGTTACGAGCAGTACTTC
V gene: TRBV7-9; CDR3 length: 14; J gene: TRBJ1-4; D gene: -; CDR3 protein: CASSDGRDIEKLFF; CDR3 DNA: TGTGCCAGCAGCGACGGGAGGGACATTGAAAAACTGTTTTTT
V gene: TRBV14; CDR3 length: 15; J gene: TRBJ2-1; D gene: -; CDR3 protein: CASSPRAGGYNEQFF; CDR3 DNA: TGTGCCAGCTCCCCACGCGCAGGGGGGTACAATGAGCAGTTCTTC
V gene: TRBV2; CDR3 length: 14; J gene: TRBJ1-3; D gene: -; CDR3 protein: CASRPHGRGNTIYF; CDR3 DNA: TGTGCCAGCAGGCCCCACGGGAGGGGAAACACCATATATTTT